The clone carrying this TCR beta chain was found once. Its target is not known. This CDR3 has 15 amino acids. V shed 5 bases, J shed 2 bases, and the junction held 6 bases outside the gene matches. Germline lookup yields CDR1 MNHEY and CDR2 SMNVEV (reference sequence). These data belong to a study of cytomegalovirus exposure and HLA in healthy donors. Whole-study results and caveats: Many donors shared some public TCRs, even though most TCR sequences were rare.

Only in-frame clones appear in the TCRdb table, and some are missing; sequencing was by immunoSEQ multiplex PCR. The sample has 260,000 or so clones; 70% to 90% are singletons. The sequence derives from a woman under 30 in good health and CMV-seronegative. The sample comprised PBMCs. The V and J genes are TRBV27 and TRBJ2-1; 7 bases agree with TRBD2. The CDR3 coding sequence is TGTGCCAGCAGTCCGGGGGGAGGGCCCTACAATGAGCAGTTCTTC. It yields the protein CASSPGGGPYNEQFF.